The entry below gives a single T cell receptor beta chain sequence along with its context. Sequencing of TCR beta was undertaken in CD8+ and CD4+ T cells derived from blood. Isolation of CD8+ and CD4+ T cells was performed negatively, whereas enrichment of TEMRA cells was done by FACS. The record originates from a study of CD8 T cells in Susac syndrome. This CDR3 comprises 15 residues. Germline V gives CDR1 SGHRS, CDR2 YFSETQ. Trimming stripped 3 bases from V and 1 base from J, with 13 bases between. cDNA came from roughly 0.5 to 1 ug RNA primed by random hexamers. With immunoSEQ multiplex PCR, TCR beta CDR3 was amplified across 54 Vbeta and 13 Jbeta. TCRdb reprocessed the immunoSEQ multiplex PCR reads via MiXCR and lists one record per CDR3 protein. The data show a few hundred thousand distinct CDR3 sequences, 92% seen once.

The chain joins TRBV5-1 to TRBJ1-1; D remains unclear. The TCR was taken from a human donor with multiple sclerosis. The sequenced sample consisted of CD4+ T cells from PBMCs. In nucleotides, the CDR3 is TGCGCCAGCAGCTCCCCAGGTCCGGGGAACACTGAAGCTTTCTTT. This encodes CASSSPGPGNTEAFF.